This paragraph reports one T cell receptor (beta chain). Its antigen is still unknown. No qualities accompany the bases; no much larger clone lies one base away. TCR CDR3 regions were amplified from genomic DNA by multiplex PCR using the deep immunoSEQ assay. Genomic DNA extracted from each cell subset was distributed evenly over all wells of several immunoSEQ 96-well plates, and each plate served as one replicate. Each replicate PCR for sorted subsets received 200 ng genomic DNA, equal to about 30,000 T cell genomes. Purified libraries were measured with a Qubit 3.0 fluorometer, size-checked on a Bioanalyzer 2100, and measured again with the KAPA Library Quantification kit. Each immunoSEQ 96-well plate was sequenced on its own single-read 150-cycle Illumina NextSeq 550 flow cell. The source study handled its data this way. Because only junctional sequences without quality scores were contained in the immunoSEQ output, filtering matching that applied to full-length reads could not be performed. Sequences were annotated with PyIR, a Python wrapper for IgBLAST v1.9, using IMGT germline references to assign V/J genes and CDR3. Any read was removed if the V/J assignment was weak (E-value above 1e-6), the CDR3 was missing, or the read contained stop codons, out-of-frame junctions, or ambiguous translated residues. A V3J clonotype was defined by an identical inferred V gene, J gene, and CDR3 amino acid sequence. The percentage overlap between two repertoires was calculated by dividing the number of shared unique clonotypes by the size of the smaller repertoire. Three approaches were used to assess repertoire richness: RTK rarefaction, the Chao1 estimator, and Recon v2.1 estimates of unobserved clonotypes. For all TCRbeta clonotypes obtained by the gDNA method from a few donors, generation probabilities were computed with OLGA. Sourced from immuneACCESS, this table was stored by TCRdb with only in-frame sequences that have V and J called. A share of the clones is absent; for the studies checked, an unresolved V gene accounts for under half, and the remainder has no known explanation. V and J calls and clone size are as listed in that table; D and trimming were resolved from the DNA. This sample gives approximately 590,000 clones in total; just under 97% of them show up just once. Of the sample, 0.09% to 0.13% falls within the top ten clones.

From a lookup of the germline V gene (reference sequence), CDR1 and CDR2 are PRHDT and FYEKMQ. The V end loses 5 bases and the J end loses 4 bases, and a stretch of 14 bases separates them. CDR3 length: 14 amino acids, cysteine to phenylalanine. This entry keeps only the CDR3 DNA: 42 bases, framed from base 1. The data are from a study of shared clonotypes between healthy human individuals (dated by TCRdb to between 2020 and 2021). Regarding the research as a whole: A couple of women and a few men aged 18 to 49 years were included in the cohort. Per donor, three plates each were used for CD4 naive and CD4 memory, two for CD8 naive, and one for CD8 memory. The study deeply sequenced blood TCR repertoires of about 5 healthy adults to estimate repertoire size and the extent of clonotype sharing between individuals. Libraries were prepared and TCR repertoires were sequenced by different laboratories using diverse techniques, in order to increase sequencing depth and limit assay-specific biases. Between about 0.94 and 8.9 billion PBMCs per donor were obtained by leukapheresis.

The research as a whole found: Across a handful of donors, 5% to 6% of naive CD4, roughly 3.4% of naive CD8, 2.3% of memory CD4, and approximately 0.4% of memory CD8 clonotypes were shared. The genetic and exposure-history diversity represented was limited by the small number of donors. Compared with non-shared clonotypes, clonotypes shared by all four sorted-subset donors had higher generation probabilities. Based on pairwise subsampling, the degree of clonotype sharing among donors was expected to be affected by sequencing depth. Incomplete sequencing was indicated by rarefaction of sorted-subset datasets, despite the large sequencing depth. Sampling was restricted to blood, and TCR repertoires in tissues likely differ from the TCR repertoires found in blood. Larger estimated clonotype richness was generally found for naive subsets than for memory subsets.

CD8 naive samples were CD45RO-negative cells positively selected for CCR7, giving a CD45RA+CCR7+ population that excluded TemRA cells. Donors were healthy HIV-negative adults with no recently reported acute infections or vaccinations. Only Caucasian adults living in Nashville, Tennessee, USA were represented among the donors. After blood collection by leukapheresis, PBMCs were isolated using Ficoll-Histopaque density gradient centrifugation and then cryopreserved in the vapor phase of liquid nitrogen. Analytical flow cytometry was used to check the purity and quantity of every magnetically sorted T cell population. Each sorted fraction had its genomic DNA isolated and then quantified by UV absorbance on a Nanodrop 2000c.

The sequence came from a woman in her 30s in good health. The chain is made from TRBV13 and TRBJ1-2; perhaps TRBD1 is the D gene, with 6 bases matching. What was sequenced was naive CD8+ T cells sorted from blood. This specimen's cell subset or site label, interpreted: CD45RA+CCR7+. Here the CDR3 is given as CASSHGDNFYGYTF. The bases read TGTGCCAGCAGCCACGGGGACAATTTCTATGGCTACACCTTC.